Listed below are T cell receptor beta chains from one sample, sequenced in a study of T cells expressing NK-cell markers. TCRdb reanalyzed the 5' RACE reads, giving one entry per CDR3 protein sequence and no DNA. This sample contains a few hundred thousand distinct CDR3 sequences. Sequenced sample: blood T cells: a sorted CD56 or NKG2C T cell subset, CD4+ or CD8+ T cells, or bulk PBMC T cells (not recorded which). The receptors were gathered from a man between 18 and 69 years old in good health. Each CDR3 is given with its conserved first and last residue.

>TRBJ2-2|TRBV7-2
CASSTRQANTGELFF
>TRBJ2-1|TRBV3-1
CASSLGGGEQFF
>TRBJ2-5|TRBV12-3/TRBV12-4
CASSGGLETQYF
>TRBJ2-1|TRBV9
CASSVATRTRPNEQFF
>TRBJ2-1|TRBV7-6
CASSYREGLSYNEQFF
>TRBJ2-7|TRBV6-5
CASSSTTSSYEQYF
>TRBJ2-3|TRBV19
CASTRASHTDTQYF
>TRBJ2-1|TRBV7-2
CASSQRASGGAWEQFF
>TRBJ1-2|TRBV25-1
CASSVPEGGDYGYTF
>TRBJ2-3|TRBV6-1
CASSRLAATDTQYF
>TRBJ2-1|TRBV3-1
CASSQGRRGGSLGDEQFF
>TRBJ1-2|TRBV6-5
CASSYGQGVVANYGYTF
>TRBJ2-3|TRBV15
CATSRGGGLTDTQYF
>TRBJ2-7|TRBV15
CATSRDGDRVSEQYF
>TRBJ2-2|TRBV19
CASSMWTTPGELFF
>TRBJ2-3|TRBV6-1
CASRRGPSTDTQYF
>TRBJ2-5|TRBV20-1
CSARGWDHNQETQYF
>TRBJ1-2|TRBV27
CASSLYRSPGANYGYTF
>TRBJ2-3|TRBV7-2
CASSLLRRAATDTQYF
>TRBJ2-3|TRBV7-2
CASSGGALTDTQYF
>TRBJ2-1|TRBV7-2
CASSLQGAINNEQFF
>TRBJ2-1|TRBV7-2
CASSLVAGKGNEQFF